This entry describes one TCR beta chain. Its cognate antigen is unknown. This record comes from a study of T cell repertoires in ileal Crohn's disease. At the level of the study: Operated complications were stricturing disease (roughly 61%) and penetrating disease (39%). Study-level findings and limits: Compared with non-smokers, active smokers at surgery showed more clonal expansions.

Method: immunoSEQ multiplex PCR; TCRdb's copy keeps in-frame clones and lacks some. This sample has 14,000 or so clones, with under 90% found just once. The CDR3 is made up of 13 amino acids. The germline CDR1 and CDR2 sequences are SGHTA and FQGNSA. V was pared by 3 bases and J by 1 base, with 6 bases between. The source of this sequence is an adult with Crohn's disease. The genes are TRBV7-2 and TRBJ1-1; D unclear. Sequenced sample: ileal tissue. The DNA for the CDR3 is TGTGCCAGCAGCTTGGGCAGGAACACTGAAGCTTTCTTT. Its translation: CASSLGRNTEAFF.